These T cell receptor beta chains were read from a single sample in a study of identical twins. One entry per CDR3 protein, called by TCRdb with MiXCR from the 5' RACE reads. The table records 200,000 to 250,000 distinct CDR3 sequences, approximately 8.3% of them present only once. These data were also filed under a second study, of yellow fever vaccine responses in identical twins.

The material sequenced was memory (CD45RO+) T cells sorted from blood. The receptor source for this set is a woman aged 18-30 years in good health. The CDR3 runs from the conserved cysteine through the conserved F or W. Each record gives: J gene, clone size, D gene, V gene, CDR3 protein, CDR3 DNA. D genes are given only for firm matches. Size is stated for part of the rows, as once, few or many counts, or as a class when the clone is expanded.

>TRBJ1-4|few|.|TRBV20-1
CSASWWNNEKLFF
TGCAGTGCTAGCTGGTGGAATAATGAAAAACTGTTTTTT
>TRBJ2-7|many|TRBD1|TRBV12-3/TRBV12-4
CASSHGTGGEQYF
TGTGCCAGCAGCCACGGGACAGGTGGCGAGCAGTACTTC
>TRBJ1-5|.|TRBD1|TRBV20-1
CSARDPSGQGNQPQHF
TGCAGTGCTAGAGATCCCTCGGGACAGGGCAATCAGCCCCAGCATTTT
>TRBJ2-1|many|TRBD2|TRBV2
CASSEGLAGYNEQFF
TGTGCCAGCAGCGAGGGACTAGCGGGGTACAATGAGCAGTTCTTC
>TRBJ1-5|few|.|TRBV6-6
CASSWGKDQPQHF
TGTGCCAGCAGTTGGGGAAAAGATCAGCCCCAGCATTTT
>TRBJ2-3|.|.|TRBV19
CASRSGGVSWLYF
TGTGCCAGTAGAAGCGGTGGGGTGTCTTGGCTGTATTTT
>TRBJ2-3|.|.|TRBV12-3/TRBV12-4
CASSLTSYSTDTQYF
TGTGCCAGCAGTTTAACTAGCTATTCCACAGATACGCAGTATTTT
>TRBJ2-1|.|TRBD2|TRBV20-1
CCVWGRGLAGVNEQFF
TGCTGTGTCTGGGGCAGGGGACTAGCGGGGGTCAATGAGCAGTTCTTC
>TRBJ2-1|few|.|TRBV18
CASSPLGEAEQFF
TGTGCCAGCTCACCACTTGGGGAGGCTGAGCAGTTCTTC
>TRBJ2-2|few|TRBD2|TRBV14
CASSPRGGRTGELFF
TGTGCCAGCAGCCCGCGGGGGGGAAGAACCGGGGAGCTGTTTTTT
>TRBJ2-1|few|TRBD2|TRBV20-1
CSAMLTSGGYNEQFF
TGCAGTGCTATGTTGACTAGCGGAGGCTACAATGAGCAGTTCTTC
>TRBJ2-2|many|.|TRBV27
CASRSGANTGELFF
TGTGCCAGTCGGTCCGGGGCAAACACCGGGGAGCTGTTTTTT
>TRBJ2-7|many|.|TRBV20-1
CSAGRSGAYEQYF
TGCAGTGCCGGAAGGAGCGGAGCCTACGAGCAGTACTTC
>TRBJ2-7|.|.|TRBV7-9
CASSRGWGGTYEQYF
TGTGCCAGCAGCCGAGGCTGGGGGGGCACCTACGAGCAGTACTTC
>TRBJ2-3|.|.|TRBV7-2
CASRRGTPADTQYF
TGTGCCAGCAGACGGGGGACTCCGGCAGATACGCAGTATTTT
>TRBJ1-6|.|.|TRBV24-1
CATSDLRSSYNSPLHF
TGTGCCACCAGCGATTTGAGGAGCTCCTATAATTCACCCCTCCACTTT
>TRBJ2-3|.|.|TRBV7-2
CASSRRGGPSTDTQYF
TGTGCCAGCAGCCGTCGAGGGGGGCCTAGCACAGATACGCAGTATTTT
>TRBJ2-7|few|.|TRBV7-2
CASSSRGGGYEQYF
TGTGCCAGCAGCTCCCGCGGGGGCGGGTACGAGCAGTACTTC
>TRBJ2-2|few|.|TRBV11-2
CASSRKEGGGMNTGELFF
TGTGCCAGCAGCCGGAAAGAGGGGGGAGGAATGAACACCGGGGAGCTGTTTTTT
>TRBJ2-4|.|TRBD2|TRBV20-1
CSARVSALLAGPSLAKNIQYF
TGCAGTGCTAGAGTCTCTGCTCTACTAGCGGGGCCATCCCTAGCCAAAAACATTCAGTACTTC
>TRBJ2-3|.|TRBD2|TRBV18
CASSPPAGAISTDTQYF
TGTGCCAGCTCACCCCCAGCGGGGGCGATTAGCACAGATACGCAGTATTTT
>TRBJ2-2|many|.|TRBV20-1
CSARRRTGELFF
TGCAGTGCTCGCCGTCGCACCGGGGAGCTGTTTTTT
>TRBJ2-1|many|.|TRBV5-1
CASSLSVSSYNEQFF
TGCGCCAGCAGCTTAAGCGTGAGCTCCTACAATGAGCAGTTCTTC
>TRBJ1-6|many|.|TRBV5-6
CASSLVAAWNSPLHF
TGTGCCAGCAGCTTGGTAGCGGCCTGGAATTCACCCCTCCACTTT
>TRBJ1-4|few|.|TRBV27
CASRSLEKLFF
TGTGCCAGCAGGAGTCTAGAAAAACTGTTTTTT
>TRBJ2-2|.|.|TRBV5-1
CASSVLGGTGELFF
TGCGCCAGCAGTGTTTTAGGGGGGACCGGGGAGCTGTTTTTT
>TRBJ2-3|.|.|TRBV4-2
CASSQELDIDTQYF
TGTGCCAGCAGCCAAGAACTAGATATAGATACGCAGTATTTT
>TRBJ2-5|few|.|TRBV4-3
CASSRIIQETQYF
TGCGCCAGCAGCCGCATTATTCAAGAGACCCAGTACTTC
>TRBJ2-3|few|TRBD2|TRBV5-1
CASSLKTGGITDTQYF
TGCGCCAGCAGCCTAAAGACGGGGGGAATCACAGATACGCAGTATTTT
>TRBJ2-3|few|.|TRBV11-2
CASSLGRTVDTDTQYF
TGTGCCAGCAGCTTAGGGAGGACGGTAGATACAGATACGCAGTATTTT
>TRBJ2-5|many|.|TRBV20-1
CSASLYNQETQYF
TGCAGTGCTAGTTTGTACAACCAAGAGACCCAGTACTTC
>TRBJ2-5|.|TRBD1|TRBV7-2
CASSLGGQENLF
TGTGCCAGCAGCTTAGGGGGACAGGAGAACTTATTC
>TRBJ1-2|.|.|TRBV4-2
CASSQVAGDYGYTF
TGTGCCAGCAGCCAAGTTGCAGGGGACTATGGCTACACCTTC
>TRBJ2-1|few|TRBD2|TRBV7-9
CASSLAGTSDGEQFF
TGTGCCAGCAGCTTAGCAGGGACTAGCGATGGTGAGCAGTTCTTC
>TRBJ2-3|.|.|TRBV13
CASSVDPKTDTQYF
TGTGCCAGCAGCGTTGACCCCAAGACAGATACGCAGTATTTT
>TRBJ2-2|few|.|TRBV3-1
CASSPSLGDTGELFF
TGTGCCAGCAGCCCATCCCTAGGGGACACCGGGGAGCTGTTTTTT
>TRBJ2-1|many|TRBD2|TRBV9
CASSVQLAGADNEQFF
TGTGCCAGCAGCGTCCAACTAGCGGGGGCGGACAATGAGCAGTTCTTC
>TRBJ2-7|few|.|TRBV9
CASSVDSGPGEQYF
TGTGCCAGCAGCGTAGATAGTGGACCAGGAGAGCAGTACTTC
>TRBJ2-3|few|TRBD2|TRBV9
CASSVAISGGADTQYF
TGTGCCAGCAGCGTAGCTATCAGCGGGGGGGCAGATACGCAGTATTTT
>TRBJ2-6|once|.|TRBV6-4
CASSDSAGANVLTF
TGTGCCAGCAGTGACTCGGCTGGGGCCAACGTCCTGACTTTC
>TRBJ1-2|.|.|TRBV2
CASSEVGRDPYGYTF
TGTGCCAGCAGTGAAGTGGGCAGGGATCCCTATGGCTACACCTTC
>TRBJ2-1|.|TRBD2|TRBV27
CASSLDPGLAGLEQFF
TGTGCCAGCAGTTTAGACCCGGGACTAGCCGGCCTTGAGCAGTTCTTC
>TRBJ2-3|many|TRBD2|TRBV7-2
CASNNLAASPDTQYF
TGTGCCAGCAACAACCTAGCGGCCTCCCCAGATACGCAGTATTTT
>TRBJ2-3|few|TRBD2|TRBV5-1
CASSPLAGYSTDTQYF
TGCGCCAGCAGCCCGTTAGCGGGATATAGCACAGATACGCAGTATTTT
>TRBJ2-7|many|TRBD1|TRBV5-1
CASSQDRELGEQYF
TGCGCCAGCAGCCAGGACAGGGAACTCGGCGAGCAGTACTTC